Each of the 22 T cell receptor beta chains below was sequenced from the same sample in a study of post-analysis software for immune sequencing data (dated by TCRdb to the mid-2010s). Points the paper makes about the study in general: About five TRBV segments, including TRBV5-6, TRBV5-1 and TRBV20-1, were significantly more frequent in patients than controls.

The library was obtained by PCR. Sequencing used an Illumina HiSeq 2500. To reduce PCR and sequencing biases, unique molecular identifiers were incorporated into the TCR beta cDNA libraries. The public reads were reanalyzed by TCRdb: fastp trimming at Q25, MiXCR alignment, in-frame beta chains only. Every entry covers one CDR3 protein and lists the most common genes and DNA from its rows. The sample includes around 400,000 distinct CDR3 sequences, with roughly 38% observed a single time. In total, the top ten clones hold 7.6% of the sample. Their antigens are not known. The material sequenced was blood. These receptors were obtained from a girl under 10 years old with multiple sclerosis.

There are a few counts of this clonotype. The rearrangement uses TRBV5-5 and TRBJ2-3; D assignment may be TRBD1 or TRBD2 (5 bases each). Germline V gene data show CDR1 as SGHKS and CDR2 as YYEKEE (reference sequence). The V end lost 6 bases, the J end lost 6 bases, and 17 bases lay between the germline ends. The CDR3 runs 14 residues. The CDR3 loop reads CASTRTGAWDTQYF. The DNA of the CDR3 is TGTGCCAGCACCCGGACCGGGGCTTGGGATACGCAGTATTTT.

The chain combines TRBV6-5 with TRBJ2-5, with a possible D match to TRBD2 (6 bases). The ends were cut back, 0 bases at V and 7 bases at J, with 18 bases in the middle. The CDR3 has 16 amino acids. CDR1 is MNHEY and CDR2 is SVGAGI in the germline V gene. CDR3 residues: CASSYSSRGGVGTQYF. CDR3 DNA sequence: TGTGCCAGCAGTTACTCGAGTAGGGGAGGCGTGGGGACCCAGTACTTC.

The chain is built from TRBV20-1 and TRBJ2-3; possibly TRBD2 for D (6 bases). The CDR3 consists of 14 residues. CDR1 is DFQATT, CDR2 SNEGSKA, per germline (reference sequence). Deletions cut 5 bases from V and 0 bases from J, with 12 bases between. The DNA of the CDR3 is TGCAGTGCTGAGAACGGGGGAAGCACAGATACGCAGTATTTT. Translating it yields CSAENGGSTDTQYF.

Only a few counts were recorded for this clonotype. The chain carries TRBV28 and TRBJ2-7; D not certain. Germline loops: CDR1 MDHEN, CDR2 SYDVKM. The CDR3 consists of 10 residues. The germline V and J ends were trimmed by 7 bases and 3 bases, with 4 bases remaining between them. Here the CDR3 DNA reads TGTGCCAGCAAAAGCTACGAGCAGTACTTC. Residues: CASKSYEQYF. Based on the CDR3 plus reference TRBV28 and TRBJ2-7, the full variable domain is DVKVTQSSRYLVKRTGEKVFLECVQDMDHENMFWYRQDPGLGLRLIYFSYDVKMKEKGDIPEGYSVSREKKERFSLILESASTNQTSMYLCASKSYEQYFGPGTRLTVT.

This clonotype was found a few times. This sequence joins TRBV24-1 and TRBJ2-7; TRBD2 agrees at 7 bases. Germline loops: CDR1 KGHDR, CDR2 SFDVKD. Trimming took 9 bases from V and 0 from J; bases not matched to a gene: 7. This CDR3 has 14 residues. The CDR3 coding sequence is TGTGCCACCTCCCTTGCGGGGGACTCCTACGAGCAGTACTTC. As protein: CATSLAGDSYEQYF.

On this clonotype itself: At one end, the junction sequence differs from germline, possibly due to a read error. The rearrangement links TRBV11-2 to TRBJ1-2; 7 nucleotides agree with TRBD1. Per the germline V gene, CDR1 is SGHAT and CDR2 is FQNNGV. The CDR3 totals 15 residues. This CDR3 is CTSSYGQVKNYGYTF. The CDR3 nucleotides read TGTACCAGCAGCTACGGACAGGTGAAAAACTATGGCTACACCTTC.

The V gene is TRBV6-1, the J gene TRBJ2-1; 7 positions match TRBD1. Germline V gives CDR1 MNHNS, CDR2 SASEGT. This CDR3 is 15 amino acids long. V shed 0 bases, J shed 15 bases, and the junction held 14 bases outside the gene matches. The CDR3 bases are TGTGCCAGCAGTGAAGCTTATTGGGGACAGCAAACGGCGTTCTTC. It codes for CASSEAYWGQQTAFF.

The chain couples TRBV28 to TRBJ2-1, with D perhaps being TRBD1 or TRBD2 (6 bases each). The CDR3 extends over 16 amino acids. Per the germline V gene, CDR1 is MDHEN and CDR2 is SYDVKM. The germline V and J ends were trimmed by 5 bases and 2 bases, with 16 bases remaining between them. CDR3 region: CASSPRGEGPYNEQFF. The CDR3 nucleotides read TGTGCCAGCAGTCCAAGGGGGGAAGGCCCCTACAATGAGCAGTTCTTC.

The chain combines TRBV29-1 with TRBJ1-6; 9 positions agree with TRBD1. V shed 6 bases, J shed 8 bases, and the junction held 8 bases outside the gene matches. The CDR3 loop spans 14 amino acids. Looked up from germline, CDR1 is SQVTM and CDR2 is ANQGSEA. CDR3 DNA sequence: TGCAGCGTACCAACCGGGACAGGGTATTCACCCCTCCACTTT. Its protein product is CSVPTGTGYSPLHF.

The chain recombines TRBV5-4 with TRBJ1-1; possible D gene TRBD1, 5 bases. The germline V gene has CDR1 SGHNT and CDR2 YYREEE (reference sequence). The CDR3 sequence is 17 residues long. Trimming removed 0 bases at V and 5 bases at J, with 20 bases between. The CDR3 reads CASSLVPSRASGTEAFF. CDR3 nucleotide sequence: TGTGCCAGCAGCTTGGTACCTTCCAGGGCGAGTGGGACTGAAGCTTTCTTT.

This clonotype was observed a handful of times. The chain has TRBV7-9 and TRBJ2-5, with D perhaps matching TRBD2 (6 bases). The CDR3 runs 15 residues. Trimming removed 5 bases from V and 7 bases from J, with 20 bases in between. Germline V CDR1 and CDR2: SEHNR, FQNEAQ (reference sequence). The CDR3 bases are TGTGCCAGCAGCCCCGTGATGTGGGTCGGGGGGACCCAGTACTTC. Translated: CASSPVMWVGGTQYF.

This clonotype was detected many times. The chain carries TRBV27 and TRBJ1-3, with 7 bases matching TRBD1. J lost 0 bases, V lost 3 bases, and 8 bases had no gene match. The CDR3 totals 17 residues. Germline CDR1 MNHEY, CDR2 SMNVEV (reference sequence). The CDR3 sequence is CASSFRGGQYSGNTIYF. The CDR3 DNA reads TGTGCCAGCAGTTTTCGAGGGGGACAGTACTCTGGAAACACCATATATTTT.

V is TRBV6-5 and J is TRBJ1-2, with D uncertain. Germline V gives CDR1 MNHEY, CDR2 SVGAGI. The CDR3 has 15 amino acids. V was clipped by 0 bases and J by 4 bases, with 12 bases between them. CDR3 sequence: CASSYSRLLGYGYTF. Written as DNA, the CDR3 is TGTGCCAGCAGTTACTCGCGCCTGTTAGGCTATGGCTACACCTTC.

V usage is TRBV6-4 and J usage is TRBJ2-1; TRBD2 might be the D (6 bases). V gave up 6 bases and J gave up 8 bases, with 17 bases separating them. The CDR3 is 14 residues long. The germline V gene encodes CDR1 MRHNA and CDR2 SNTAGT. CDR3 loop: CASRPSERGYEQFF. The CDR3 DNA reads TGTGCCAGCAGACCTAGCGAGCGTGGATATGAGCAGTTCTTC.

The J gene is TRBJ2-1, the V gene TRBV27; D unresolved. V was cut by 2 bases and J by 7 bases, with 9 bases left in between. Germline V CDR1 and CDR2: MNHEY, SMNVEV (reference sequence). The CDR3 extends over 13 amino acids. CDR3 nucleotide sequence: TGTGCCAGCAGTTTAAGAGTCCGGAATGAGCAGTTCTTC. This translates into CASSLRVRNEQFF.

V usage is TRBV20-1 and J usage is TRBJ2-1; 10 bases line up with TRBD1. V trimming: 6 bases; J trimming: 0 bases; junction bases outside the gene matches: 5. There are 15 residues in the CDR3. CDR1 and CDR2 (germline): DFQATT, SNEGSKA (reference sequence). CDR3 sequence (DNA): TGCAGTGCCAAGACAGGGGGCATCTCCTACAATGAGCAGTTCTTC. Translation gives CSAKTGGISYNEQFF.

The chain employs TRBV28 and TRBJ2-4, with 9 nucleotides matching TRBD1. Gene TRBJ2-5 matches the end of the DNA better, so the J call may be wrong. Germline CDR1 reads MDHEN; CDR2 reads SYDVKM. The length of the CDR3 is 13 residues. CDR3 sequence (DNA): TGTGCCAGCAGTCGTGGGACAGGGCCGACCCAGTACTTC. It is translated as CASSRGTGPTQYF.

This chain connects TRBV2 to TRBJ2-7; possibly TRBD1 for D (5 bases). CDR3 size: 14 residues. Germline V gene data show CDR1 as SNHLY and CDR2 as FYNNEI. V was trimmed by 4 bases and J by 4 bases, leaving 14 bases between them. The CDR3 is CASSGGARFYEQYF. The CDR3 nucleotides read TGTGCCAGCAGTGGTGGGGCAAGGTTTTACGAGCAGTACTTC.

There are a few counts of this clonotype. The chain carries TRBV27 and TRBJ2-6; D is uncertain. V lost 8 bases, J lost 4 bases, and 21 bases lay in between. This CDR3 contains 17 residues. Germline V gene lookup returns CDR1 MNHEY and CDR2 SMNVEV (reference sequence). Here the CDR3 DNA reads TGTGCCAGCCACCCGTCGGACGGCTCCCGCGGGGCCAACGTCCTGACTTTC. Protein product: CASHPSDGSRGANVLTF.

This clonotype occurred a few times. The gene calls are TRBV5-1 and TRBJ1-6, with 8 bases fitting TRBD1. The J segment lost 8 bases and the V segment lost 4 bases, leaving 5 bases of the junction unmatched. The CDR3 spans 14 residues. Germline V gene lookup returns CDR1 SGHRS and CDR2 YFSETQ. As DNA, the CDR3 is TGCGCCAGCAGCCCGGACAGGGAGCATTCACCCCTCCACTTT. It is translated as CASSPDREHSPLHF.

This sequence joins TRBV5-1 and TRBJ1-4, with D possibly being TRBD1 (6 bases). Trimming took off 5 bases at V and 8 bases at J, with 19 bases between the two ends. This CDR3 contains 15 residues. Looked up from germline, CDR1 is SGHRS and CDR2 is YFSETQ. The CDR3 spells CASSPAGGAREKLFF. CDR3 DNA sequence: TGCGCCAGCAGTCCCGCGGGGGGGGCGCGAGAAAAACTGTTTTTT. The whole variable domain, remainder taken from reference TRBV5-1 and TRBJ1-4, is KAGVTQTPRYLIKTRGQQVTLSCSPISGHRSVSWYQQTPGQGLQFLFEYFSETQRNKGNFPGRFSGRQFSNSRSEMNVSTLELGDSALYLCASSPAGGAREKLFFGSGTQLSVL.

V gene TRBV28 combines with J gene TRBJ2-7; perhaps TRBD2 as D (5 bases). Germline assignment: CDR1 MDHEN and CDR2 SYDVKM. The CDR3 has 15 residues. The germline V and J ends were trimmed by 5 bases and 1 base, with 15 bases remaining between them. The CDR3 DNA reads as TGTGCCAGCAGTCCACCCCTTAGGGAGTCCTACGAGCAGTACTTC. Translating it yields CASSPPLRESYEQYF.